This TCR beta chain was documented in a study of T cell changes during pregnancy in multiple sclerosis. The V gene's germline CDR1 is MNHNS and CDR2 SASEGT. V lost 2 bases and J lost 6, with 5 bases in between. The CDR3 length is 11 residues. The data were produced by immunoSEQ multiplex PCR, yet TCRdb's version contains in-frame clones alone and is incomplete. The top ten hold about 2.5% of the sample, which has around 80,000 clones, roughly nine tenths seen once. The sequences come from peripheral blood, collected before pregnancy. The chain couples TRBV6-1 to TRBJ2-7; D ambiguous. This receptor was obtained from a female donor with multiple sclerosis, enrolled in a pregnancy study. The CDR3 DNA sequence: TGTGCCAGCAGTGAACAGCGCGAGCAGTACTTC. Protein: CASSEQREQYF.